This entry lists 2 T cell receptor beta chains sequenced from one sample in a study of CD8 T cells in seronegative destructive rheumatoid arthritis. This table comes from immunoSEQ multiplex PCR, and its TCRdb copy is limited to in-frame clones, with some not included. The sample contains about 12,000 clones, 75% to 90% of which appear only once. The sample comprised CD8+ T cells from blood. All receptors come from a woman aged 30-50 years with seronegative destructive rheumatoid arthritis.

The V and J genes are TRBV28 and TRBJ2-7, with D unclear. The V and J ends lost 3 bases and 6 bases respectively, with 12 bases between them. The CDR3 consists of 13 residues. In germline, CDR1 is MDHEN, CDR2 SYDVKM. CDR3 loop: CASSLVSTGEQYF. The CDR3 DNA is TGTGCCAGCAGTTTGGTTTCCACCGGCGAGCAGTACTTC.

CDR3 DNA sequence: TGTGCCAGCAGCCCGGGACAGTCGAACACTGAAGCTTTCTTT. Its translation: CASSPGQSNTEAFF. The chain is built from TRBV5-4 and TRBJ1-1, with TRBD1 identical over 7 bases. Germline V CDR1 and CDR2: SGHNT, YYREEE (reference sequence). CDR3 length equals 14 residues. V shed 4 bases and J 1 base; nucleotides not matched to a gene: 4.